These 3 T cell receptor beta chains were sequenced from one sample in a study of blood T cell repertoires in COVID-19. Measured with immunoSEQ multiplex PCR; TCRdb has only the in-frame clones, and not every one. The sample shows a few hundred thousand clones, over 80% of them seen only once. Sequences were obtained from PBMCs or T cells enriched from blood (not recorded which). These receptors were collected from a woman aged 50 to 60 who had recovered from COVID-19.

This clone was found a few times. The CDR3 sequence: CASSLSSGRIYEQYF. The CDR3 coding sequence is TGTGCCAGCAGCTTATCTAGCGGGAGAATCTACGAGCAGTACTTC. The chain combines TRBV9 with TRBJ2-7, with 10 bases matching TRBD2. V gave up 4 bases and J gave up 3 bases; unmatched junction bases: 7. CDR1 and CDR2 (germline): SGDLS, YYNGEE. This CDR3 contains 15 residues.

The chain combines TRBV12-3 or TRBV12-4 with TRBJ1-5; D gene unclear. The CDR3 spans 12 residues. Deletions cut 1 base from V and 5 bases from J, with 3 bases between. The CDR3 reads CASSLVDQPQHF. CDR3 bases: TGTGCCAGCAGTTTAGTAGATCAGCCCCAGCATTTT.

The rearrangement uses TRBV19 and TRBJ1-1; 8 nucleotides match TRBD1. V shed 6 bases, J shed 0 bases, and the junction held 9 bases outside the gene matches. This CDR3 spans 16 amino acids. The germline V gene encodes CDR1 LNHDA and CDR2 SQIVND (reference sequence). Written as DNA, the CDR3 is TGTGCCAGTAGCCGGGACAGGCAGGCCATGAACACTGAAGCTTTCTTT. Residues: CASSRDRQAMNTEAFF.